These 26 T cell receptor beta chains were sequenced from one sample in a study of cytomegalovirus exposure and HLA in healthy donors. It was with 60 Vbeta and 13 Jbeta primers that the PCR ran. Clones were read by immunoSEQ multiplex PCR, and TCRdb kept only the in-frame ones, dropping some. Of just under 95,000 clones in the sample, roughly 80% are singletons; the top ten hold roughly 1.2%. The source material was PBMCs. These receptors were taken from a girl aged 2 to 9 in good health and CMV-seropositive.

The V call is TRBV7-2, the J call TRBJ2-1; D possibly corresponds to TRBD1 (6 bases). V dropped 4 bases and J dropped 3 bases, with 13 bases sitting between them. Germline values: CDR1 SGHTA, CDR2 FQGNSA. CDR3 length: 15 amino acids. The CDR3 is CASSYLTGVYNEQFF. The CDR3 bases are TGTGCCAGCAGCTATCTGACAGGCGTCTACAATGAGCAGTTCTTC.

The CDR3 protein is CASSLTGGRISEQFF. CDR3 sequence (DNA): TGTGCCAGCAGCTTAACGGGAGGGCGAATTAGTGAGCAGTTCTTC. J is TRBJ2-1 and V is TRBV7-6; 8 bases align to TRBD2. J gave up 9 bases and V 2 bases, and 9 bases lay outside the gene matches. This CDR3 is built from 15 residues. Germline V gene sequence: CDR1 SGHVS, CDR2 FNYEAQ.

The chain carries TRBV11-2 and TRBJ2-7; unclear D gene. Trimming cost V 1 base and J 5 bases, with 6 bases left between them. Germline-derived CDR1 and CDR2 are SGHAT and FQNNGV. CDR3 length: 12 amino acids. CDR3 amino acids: CASSLGVNEQYF. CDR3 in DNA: TGTGCCAGCAGCTTAGGAGTAAACGAGCAGTACTTC.

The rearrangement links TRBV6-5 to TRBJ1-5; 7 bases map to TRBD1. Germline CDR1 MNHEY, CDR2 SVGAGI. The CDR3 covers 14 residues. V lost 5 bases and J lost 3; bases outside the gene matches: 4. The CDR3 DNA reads TGTGCCAGCAGTAGACAGGGCGTCAATCAGCCCCAGCATTTT. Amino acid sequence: CASSRQGVNQPQHF.

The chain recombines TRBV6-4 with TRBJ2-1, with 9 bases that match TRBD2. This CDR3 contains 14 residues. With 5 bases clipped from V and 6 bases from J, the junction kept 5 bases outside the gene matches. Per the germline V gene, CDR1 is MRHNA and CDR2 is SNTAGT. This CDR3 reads CASSLAGEGNEQFF. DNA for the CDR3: TGTGCCAGCAGTTTAGCGGGAGAAGGCAATGAGCAGTTCTTC.

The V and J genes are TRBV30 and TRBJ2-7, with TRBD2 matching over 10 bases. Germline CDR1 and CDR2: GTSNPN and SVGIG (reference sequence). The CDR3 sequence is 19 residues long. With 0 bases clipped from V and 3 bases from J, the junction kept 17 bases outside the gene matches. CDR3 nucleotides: TGTGCCTGGAGTGTACTCGCGAGCGGGAGGGCCTGGGAGAACTACGAGCAGTACTTC. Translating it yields CAWSVLASGRAWENYEQYF.

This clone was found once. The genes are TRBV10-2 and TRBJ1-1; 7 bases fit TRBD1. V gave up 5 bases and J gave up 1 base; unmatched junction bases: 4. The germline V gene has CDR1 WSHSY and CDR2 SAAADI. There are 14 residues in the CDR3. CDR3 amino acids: CASSLQGTNTEAFF. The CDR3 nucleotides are TGCGCCAGCAGTTTACAGGGGACGAACACTGAAGCTTTCTTT.

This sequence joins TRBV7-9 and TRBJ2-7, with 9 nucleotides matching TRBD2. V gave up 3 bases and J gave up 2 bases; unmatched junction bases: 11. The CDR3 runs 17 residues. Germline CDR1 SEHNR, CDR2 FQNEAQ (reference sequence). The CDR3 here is CASSFGNLAGLTYEQYF. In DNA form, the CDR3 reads TGTGCCAGCAGCTTTGGGAATCTAGCGGGGCTTACCTACGAGCAGTACTTC.

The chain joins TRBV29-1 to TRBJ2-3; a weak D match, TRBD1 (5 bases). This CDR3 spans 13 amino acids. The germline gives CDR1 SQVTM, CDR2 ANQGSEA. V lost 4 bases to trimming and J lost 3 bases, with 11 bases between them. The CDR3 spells CSVVAPGTDTQYF. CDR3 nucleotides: TGCAGCGTTGTGGCCCCAGGGACAGATACGCAGTATTTT.

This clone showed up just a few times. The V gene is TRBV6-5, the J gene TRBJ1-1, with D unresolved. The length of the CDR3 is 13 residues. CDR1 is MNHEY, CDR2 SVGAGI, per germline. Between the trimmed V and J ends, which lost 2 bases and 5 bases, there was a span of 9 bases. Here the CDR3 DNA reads TGTGCCAGCAGTTACGAGACTGCGACTGAAGCTTTCTTT. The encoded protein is CASSYETATEAFF.

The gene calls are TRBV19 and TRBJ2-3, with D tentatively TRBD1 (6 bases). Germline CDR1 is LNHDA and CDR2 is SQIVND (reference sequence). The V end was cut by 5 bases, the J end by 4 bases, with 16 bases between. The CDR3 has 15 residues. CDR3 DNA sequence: TGTGCCAGTAGTGCCTCCGGGACAACCGCAGATACGCAGTATTTT. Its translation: CASSASGTTADTQYF. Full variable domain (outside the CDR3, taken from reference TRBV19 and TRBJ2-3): DGGITQSPKYLFRKEGQNVTLSCEQNLNHDAMYWYRQDPGQGLRLIYYSQIVNDFQKGDIAEGYSVSREKKESFPLTVTSAQKNPTAFYLCASSASGTTADTQYFGPGTRLTVL.

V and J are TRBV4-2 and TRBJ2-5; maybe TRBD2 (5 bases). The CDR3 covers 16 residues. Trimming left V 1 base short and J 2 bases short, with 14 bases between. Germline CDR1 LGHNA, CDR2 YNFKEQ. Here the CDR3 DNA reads TGTGCCAGCAGCCAAGGAACCGCAAGCGGTCAAGAGACCCAGTACTTC. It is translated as CASSQGTASGQETQYF.

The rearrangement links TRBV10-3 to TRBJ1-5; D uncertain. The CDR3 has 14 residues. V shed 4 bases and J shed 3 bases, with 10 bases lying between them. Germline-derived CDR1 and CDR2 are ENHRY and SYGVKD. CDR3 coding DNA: TGTGCCATCAGTGGCGACGGAGTCAATCAGCCCCAGCATTTT. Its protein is CAISGDGVNQPQHF.

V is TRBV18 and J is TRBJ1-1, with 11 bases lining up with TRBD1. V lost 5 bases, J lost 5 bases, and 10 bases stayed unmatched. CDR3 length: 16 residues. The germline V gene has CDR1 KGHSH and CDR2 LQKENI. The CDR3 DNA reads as TGTGCCAGCTCAGTAGGACAGGGGGCGAGTAGGACTGAAGCTTTCTTT. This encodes CASSVGQGASRTEAFF.

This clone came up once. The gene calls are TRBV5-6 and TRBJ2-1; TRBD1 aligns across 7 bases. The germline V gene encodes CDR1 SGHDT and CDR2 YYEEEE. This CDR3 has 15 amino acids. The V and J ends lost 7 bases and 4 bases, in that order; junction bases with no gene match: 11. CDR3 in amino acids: CASQPGTVLYNEQFF. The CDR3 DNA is TGTGCCAGCCAACCTGGGACAGTTCTTTACAATGAGCAGTTCTTC.

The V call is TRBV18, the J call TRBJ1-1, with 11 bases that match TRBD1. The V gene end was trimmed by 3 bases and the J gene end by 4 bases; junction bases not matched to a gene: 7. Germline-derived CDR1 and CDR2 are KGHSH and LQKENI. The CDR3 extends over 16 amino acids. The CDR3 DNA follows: TGTGCCAGCTCACCTCCGACCGGGACAGGGGGCACTGAAGCTTTCTTT. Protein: CASSPPTGTGGTEAFF. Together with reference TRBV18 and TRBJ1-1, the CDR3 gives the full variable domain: NAGVMQNPRHLVRRRGQEARLRCSPMKGHSHVYWYRQLPEEGLKFMVYLQKENIIDESGMPKERFSAEFPKEGPSILRIQQVVRGDSAAYFCASSPPTGTGGTEAFFGQGTRLTVV.

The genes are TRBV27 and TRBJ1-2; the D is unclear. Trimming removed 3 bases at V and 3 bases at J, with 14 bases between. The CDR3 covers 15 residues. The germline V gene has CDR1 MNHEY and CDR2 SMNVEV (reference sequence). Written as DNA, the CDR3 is TGTGCCAGCAGTTTCGGAGTGGCAGAACACTATGGCTACACCTTC. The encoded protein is CASSFGVAEHYGYTF.

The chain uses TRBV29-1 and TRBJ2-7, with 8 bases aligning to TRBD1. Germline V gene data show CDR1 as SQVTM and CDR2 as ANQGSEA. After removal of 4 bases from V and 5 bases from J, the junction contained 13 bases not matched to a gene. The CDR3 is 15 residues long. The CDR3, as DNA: TGCAGCGTTGGGACAGGGTATTCCCTTTTTGACGAGCAGTACTTC. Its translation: CSVGTGYSLFDEQYF.

Here the CDR3 reads CASSLSQGGRYGYTF. For the CDR3, the DNA is TGTGCCAGCAGCTTGTCACAGGGGGGAAGGTATGGCTACACCTTC. The rearrangement uses TRBV7-9 and TRBJ1-2; 8 positions match TRBD1. CDR1 is SEHNR and CDR2 is FQNEAQ in the germline V gene (reference sequence). The CDR3 has 15 residues. The V segment lost 3 bases and the J segment 5 bases; nucleotides outside the gene matches: 8.

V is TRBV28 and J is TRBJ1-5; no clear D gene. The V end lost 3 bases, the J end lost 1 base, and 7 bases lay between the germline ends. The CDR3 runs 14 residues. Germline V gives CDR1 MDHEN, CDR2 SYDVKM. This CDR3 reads CASSLLRSNQPQHF. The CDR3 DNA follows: TGTGCCAGCAGTTTGTTACGGAGCAATCAGCCCCAGCATTTT.

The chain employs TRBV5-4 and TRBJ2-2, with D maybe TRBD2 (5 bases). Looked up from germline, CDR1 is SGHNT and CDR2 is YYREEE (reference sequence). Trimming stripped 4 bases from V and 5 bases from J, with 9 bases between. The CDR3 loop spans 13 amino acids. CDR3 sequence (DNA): TGTGCCAGCAGCCTGACGGGGACCGGGGAGCTGTTTTTT. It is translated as CASSLTGTGELFF.

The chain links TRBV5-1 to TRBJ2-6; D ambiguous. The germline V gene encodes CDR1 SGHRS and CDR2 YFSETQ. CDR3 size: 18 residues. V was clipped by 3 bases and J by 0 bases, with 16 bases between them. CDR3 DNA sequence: TGCGCCAGCAGCTCCAACATCCTCCAGGTCTCTGGGGCCAACGTCCTGACTTTC. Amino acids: CASSSNILQVSGANVLTF. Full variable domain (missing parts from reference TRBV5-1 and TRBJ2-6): KAGVTQTPRYLIKTRGQQVTLSCSPISGHRSVSWYQQTPGQGLQFLFEYFSETQRNKGNFPGRFSGRQFSNSRSEMNVSTLELGDSALYLCASSSNILQVSGANVLTFGAGSRLTVL.

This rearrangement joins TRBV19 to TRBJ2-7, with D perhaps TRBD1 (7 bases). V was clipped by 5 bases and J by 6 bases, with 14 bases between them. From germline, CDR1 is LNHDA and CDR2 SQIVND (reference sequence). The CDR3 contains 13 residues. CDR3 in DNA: TGTGCCAGTAGTCCTCACAGGGGAGGCGAGCAGTACTTC. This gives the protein CASSPHRGGEQYF.

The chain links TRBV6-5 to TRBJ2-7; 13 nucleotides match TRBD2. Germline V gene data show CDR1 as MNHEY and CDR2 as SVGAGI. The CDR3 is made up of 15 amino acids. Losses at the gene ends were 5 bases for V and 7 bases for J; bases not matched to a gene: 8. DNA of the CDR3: TGTGCCAGCAGTGGCCTCGGGACTAGCGGGAAAGAGCAGTACTTC. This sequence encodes CASSGLGTSGKEQYF.

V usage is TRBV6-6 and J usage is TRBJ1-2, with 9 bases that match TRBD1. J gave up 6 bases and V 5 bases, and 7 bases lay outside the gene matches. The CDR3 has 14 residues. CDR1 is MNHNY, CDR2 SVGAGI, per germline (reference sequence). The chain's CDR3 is CASSLQGAGDGYTF. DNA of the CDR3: TGTGCCAGCAGTCTACAGGGGGCGGGGGATGGCTACACCTTC.

CDR3 nucleotide sequence: TGTGCCAGCAGTGATAATTCTCCTAGCGGGATATACAATGAGCAGTTCTTC. The encoded protein is CASSDNSPSGIYNEQFF. V and J are TRBV2 and TRBJ2-1; 9 nucleotides match TRBD2. The CDR3 loop spans 17 amino acids. The germline CDR1 and CDR2 sequences are SNHLY and FYNNEI. The V and J ends lost 3 bases and 4 bases, in that order; junction bases with no gene match: 10. The full variable domain, its missing parts supplied by reference TRBV2 and TRBJ2-1, is EPEVTQTPSHQVTQMGQEVILRCVPISNHLYFYWYRQILGQKVEFLVSFYNNEISEKSEIFDDQFSVERPDGSNFTLKIRSTKLEDSAMYFCASSDNSPSGIYNEQFFGPGTRLTVL.